The 2 T cell receptor beta chains listed next were all sequenced from one sample in a study of cytomegalovirus exposure and HLA in healthy donors. The PCR had 60 Vbeta and 13 Jbeta primers. Measured with immunoSEQ multiplex PCR; TCRdb has only the in-frame clones, and not every one. In the table there are over 150,000 clones, 75% to 85% of which are singletons. Sequenced material: PBMCs. The receptors come from a young man in good health and CMV-seropositive.

Points on this clone: A junction end diverges from the germline sequence, so it may reflect a read error. This chain links TRBV7-7 with TRBJ1-2; D possibly corresponds to TRBD1 (5 bases). Germline CDR1 reads SSHAT; CDR2 reads FNYEAQ (reference sequence). The CDR3 runs to 15 residues. CDR3 sequence reads: CASSPLGGSNYGYTF. CDR3 coding DNA: TGTGCTAGCAGCCCCCTGGGGGGGAGCAACTATGGCTACACCTTC.

As to this clone: Other DNA sequences in the same sample also yield this CDR3. This chain joins TRBV7-9 and TRBJ1-1; D possibly corresponds to TRBD1 (5 bases). V lost 5 bases and J lost 0, with 7 bases in between. The CDR3 runs to 13 residues. CDR1 SEHNR and CDR2 FQNEAQ come from the germline V gene (reference sequence). The CDR3 sequence: CASSPTVNTEAFF. The CDR3 DNA follows: TGTGCCAGCAGCCCGACAGTGAACACTGAAGCTTTCTTT. The full variable domain, with the rest looked up from reference TRBV7-9 and TRBJ1-1, is DTGVSQNPRHKITKRGQNVTFRCDPISEHNRLYWYRQTLGQGPEFLTYFQNEAQLEKSRLLSDRFSAERPKGSFSTLEIQRTEQGDSAMYLCASSPTVNTEAFFGQGTRLTVV.